A single sample is the source of the 16 T cell receptor beta chains below, sequenced in a study of blood T cell repertoires in COVID-19. Measured with immunoSEQ multiplex PCR; TCRdb has only the in-frame clones, and not every one. The table shows 200,000 to 250,000 clones, with around 87% occurring only once. Material for sequencing was peripheral blood. The receptors originated from a woman aged 30 to 39 who had recovered from COVID-19.

This chain connects TRBV5-1 to TRBJ1-1; 10 bases match TRBD1. The CDR3 sequence is 15 residues long. CDR1 is SGHRS and CDR2 is YFSETQ in the germline V gene. J lost 4 bases, V lost 2 bases, and 5 bases had no gene match. The CDR3: CASSFGQGGGTEAFF. In DNA form, the CDR3 reads TGCGCCAGCAGCTTCGGACAGGGGGGTGGCACTGAAGCTTTCTTT.

The V call is TRBV9, the J call TRBJ1-1; tentative D call: TRBD1 (5 bases). Germline CDR1 reads SGDLS; CDR2 reads YYNGEE. The CDR3 is made up of 12 amino acids. Between the trimmed V and J ends, which lost 4 bases and 5 bases, there was a span of 9 bases. For the CDR3, the DNA is TGTGCCAGCAGCTCCCAGGGAACTGAAGCTTTCTTT. Translated, it gives CASSSQGTEAFF.

This chain links TRBV11-2 with TRBJ2-3; 7 bases are a match to TRBD1. The trim removed 3 bases at V and 4 bases at J, leaving 7 bases unmatched. CDR1 and CDR2 (germline): SGHAT, FQNNGV. This CDR3 comprises 15 residues. In DNA form, the CDR3 reads TGTGCCAGCAGCTTTGAGGGGGCGGCGGCAGATACGCAGTATTTT. This translates into CASSFEGAAADTQYF.

The chain employs TRBV3-1 (or the pseudogene TRBV3-2) and TRBJ1-2, with 8 positions matching TRBD1. The CDR3 loop spans 18 amino acids. The V and J ends lost 1 base and 7 bases, in that order; junction bases with no gene match: 17. Germline V gene data show CDR1 as LGHDT and CDR2 as YNNKEL (reference sequence). CDR3 region: CASSQADNRDRSVRGYTF. The CDR3 nucleotides read TGTGCCAGCAGCCAAGCGGATAACCGGGACAGGTCTGTGCGTGGCTACACCTTC.

The V call is TRBV2, the J call TRBJ2-5; TRBD1 matches at 7 bases. Per germline, CDR1 SNHLY and CDR2 FYNNEI. This CDR3 comprises 15 residues. The V and J ends lost 9 bases and 4 bases, in that order; junction bases with no gene match: 14. In nucleotides, the CDR3 is TGTGCCAGGGGTTCGTCCGGGACAGCCGGAGAGACCCAGTACTTC. Translated, it gives CARGSSGTAGETQYF.

V is TRBV20-1 and J is TRBJ1-1; a possible D gene is TRBD1 (6 bases). Trimming pared 3 bases from V and 4 bases from J, leaving 18 bases between. The germline V gene has CDR1 DFQATT and CDR2 SNEGSKA (reference sequence). The CDR3 runs to 15 residues. Here the CDR3 DNA reads TGCAGTGCTAGTAGTGGGGATGAGGGGGTCACTGAAGCTTTCTTT. Translation: CSASSGDEGVTEAFF.

This clone appeared once. The chain carries TRBV15 and TRBJ1-4; D is possibly TRBD1 (5 bases). This CDR3 region has 18 residues. V lost 1 base to trimming and J lost 8 bases, with 23 bases between them. Germline V gene lookup returns CDR1 LNHNV and CDR2 YYDKDF (reference sequence). DNA of the CDR3: TGTGCCACCAGCAGAGGGGACTTCGGGGATACCAAACTAGAAAAACTGTTTTTT. Translated: CATSRGDFGDTKLEKLFF.

This clone was seen just once. The rearrangement links TRBV13 to TRBJ2-5, with D maybe TRBD2 (5 bases). CDR1 PRHDT and CDR2 FYEKMQ come from the germline V gene (reference sequence). The CDR3 has 12 amino acids. The germline V and J ends were trimmed by 1 base and 9 bases, with 9 bases remaining between them. CDR3 nucleotides: TGTGCCAGCAGCTTAGAGCTCGGGGCCCAGTACTTC. Encoded protein: CASSLELGAQYF.

V usage is TRBV18 and J usage is TRBJ2-1; 13 bases are a match to TRBD2. Trimming at V came to 3 bases and at J to 9 bases, leaving 14 bases not matched to a gene. CDR3 length: 18 residues. CDR1 KGHSH and CDR2 LQKENI come from the germline V gene. CDR3 nucleotide sequence: TGTGCCAGCTCACCTTTACCACTAACTAGCGGGGGGGCCCCTGAGCAGTTCTTC. It codes for CASSPLPLTSGGAPEQFF.

This chain joins TRBV10-3 and TRBJ1-6; the match to TRBD1 covers 7 bases. V trimming: 1 base; J trimming: 7 bases; junction bases outside the gene matches: 10. CDR3 length equals 17 residues. CDR1 ENHRY and CDR2 SYGVKD come from the germline V gene. This chain's CDR3 is CAISEFTGQAGNSPLHF. The CDR3 DNA reads TGTGCCATCAGTGAGTTCACCGGACAGGCCGGGAATTCACCCCTCCACTTT.

The chain joins TRBV4-2 to TRBJ2-6; 9 nucleotides agree with TRBD1. Germline CDR1 reads LGHNA; CDR2 reads YNFKEQ. V was clipped by 0 bases and J by 0 bases; unmatched bases: 9. The CDR3 loop spans 20 amino acids. The chain's CDR3 is CASSQDGGDRADSGANVLTF. The CDR3 region has the DNA TGTGCCAGCAGCCAAGATGGCGGGGACAGGGCCGACTCTGGGGCCAACGTCCTGACTTTC.

This clone was recorded once. The J gene is TRBJ2-2, the V gene TRBV24-1, with TRBD2 identical over 10 bases. The CDR3 consists of 15 residues. Germline values: CDR1 KGHDR, CDR2 SFDVKD. V shed 3 bases and J 7 bases; nucleotides not matched to a gene: 4. The CDR3 protein is CATSDRAGGHGELFF. Here the CDR3 DNA reads TGTGCCACCAGTGATCGAGCGGGGGGGCACGGGGAGCTGTTTTTT.

The chain is built from TRBV3-1 (or the pseudogene TRBV3-2) and TRBJ2-3; no reliable D call. The CDR3 runs to 16 residues. Germline CDR1 and CDR2: LGHDT and YNNKEL (reference sequence). Trimming left V 0 bases short and J 0 bases short, with 10 bases between. CDR3 residues: CASSQDPFPSTDTQYF. As DNA, the CDR3 is TGTGCCAGCAGCCAAGACCCCTTCCCTAGCACAGATACGCAGTATTTT.

This clone was detected once. The gene calls are TRBV5-1 and TRBJ2-1; 11 nucleotides agree with TRBD2. V dropped 5 bases and J dropped 9; count of bases not matched to a gene: 7. The CDR3 is 14 residues long. Germline V gene data show CDR1 as SGHRS and CDR2 as YFSETQ. DNA for the CDR3: TGCGCCAGCAGATACGGGACTAGCGGTTCTGAGCAGTTCTTC. Its protein product is CASRYGTSGSEQFF.

This clone was counted once. The CDR3 bases are TGTGCCAGCAGTGACGACCGGGACAGGGACACTGAAGCTTTCTTT. Protein: CASSDDRDRDTEAFF. The chain recombines TRBV27 with TRBJ1-1, with 9 bases identical to TRBD1. Germline loops: CDR1 MNHEY, CDR2 SMNVEV (reference sequence). The CDR3 sequence is 15 residues long. With V trimmed by 5 bases and J by 3 bases, 7 bases remained unmatched.

A remark on this clone: The sample holds other DNA sequences that translate to the same CDR3. The rearrangement links TRBV30 to TRBJ2-3; 15 positions match TRBD2. Losses at the gene ends were 2 bases for V and 0 bases for J; bases not matched to a gene: 6. The length of the CDR3 is 18 residues. Germline CDR1 GTSNPN, CDR2 SVGIG (reference sequence). The CDR3 protein is CAWSPGTSGGPSTDTQYF. CDR3 nucleotides: TGTGCCTGGAGTCCCGGGACTAGCGGGGGGCCAAGCACAGATACGCAGTATTTT.